The 10 T cell receptor beta chains reported below all come from one sample, sequenced in a study of blood T cells in healthy people across ages. Next came a second PCR, run for about 6 to 11 cycles, which used a sample-barcoded 5' primer along with a J-beta primer mix. MiXCR, applied by TCRdb to the 5' RACE reads, yields one record per CDR3 protein. The sample has just under 550,000 distinct CDR3 sequences, 24% seen once; the top ten hold approximately 10%. The same data also went into a second study, on T cells of mothers and their children.

The specimen was blood. Receptors originate from a boy between 10 and 17 years old in good health.

This clonotype was recorded many times. For the CDR3, the DNA is TGTGCCAGCAGTGAAAGGGGGCCCGAAAAACTGTTTTTT. Amino acid sequence: CASSERGPEKLFF. The chain links TRBV25-1 to TRBJ1-4, with 7 positions matching TRBD1. V shed 2 bases and J 8 bases; nucleotides not matched to a gene: 2. The CDR3 runs 13 residues. The germline CDR1 and CDR2 sequences are MGHDK and SYGVNS.

This clonotype appeared a single time. V is TRBV20-1 and J is TRBJ2-3; 8 nucleotides match TRBD2. The CDR3 runs to 14 residues. CDR1 and CDR2 (germline): DFQATT, SNEGSKA (reference sequence). The trim removed 6 bases at V and 1 base at J, leaving 6 bases unmatched. The DNA of the CDR3 is TGCAGTGCCACCCGGCGGGGGGGCACAGATACGCAGTATTTT. Its protein product is CSATRRGGTDTQYF.

This chain connects TRBV3-1 to TRBJ2-5; 7 positions match TRBD1. This CDR3 has 14 residues. CDR1 is LGHDT, CDR2 YNNKEL, per germline (reference sequence). Trimming at V came to 6 bases and at J to 2 bases, leaving 6 bases not matched to a gene. CDR3 nucleotides: TGTGCCAGCAGTGATTCGGACAGGCAAGAGACCCAGTACTTC. It encodes CASSDSDRQETQYF.

V and J are TRBV13 and TRBJ2-1; 8 bases align to TRBD1. The CDR3 runs to 14 residues. Germline lookup yields CDR1 PRHDT and CDR2 FYEKMQ (reference sequence). After removal of 4 bases from V and 5 bases from J, the junction contained 4 bases not matched to a gene. In DNA form, the CDR3 reads TGTGCCAGCAGCTACTACAGGGGGGACAATGAGCAGTTCTTC. Translated: CASSYYRGDNEQFF.

This clonotype was detected once. V usage is TRBV9 and J usage is TRBJ1-2; D is unresolved. V lost 3 bases and J 5 bases, leaving 5 bases between the germline ends. The germline V gene has CDR1 SGDLS and CDR2 YYNGEE. The CDR3 is made up of 11 amino acids. The DNA of the CDR3 is TGTGCCAGCAGCGCCGTATATGGCTACACCTTC. Translation: CASSAVYGYTF. Using reference TRBV9 and TRBJ1-2 for the parts outside the CDR3, the full variable domain is DSGVTQTPKHLITATGQRVTLRCSPRSGDLSVYWYQQSLDQGLQFLIQYYNGEERAKGNILERFSAQQFPDLHSELNLSSLELGDSALYFCASSAVYGYTFGSGTRLTVV.

The chain carries TRBV6-1 and TRBJ2-5, with 7 bases fitting TRBD2. The V gene's germline CDR1 is MNHNS and CDR2 SASEGT. This CDR3 has 17 amino acids. V shed 2 bases, J shed 2 bases, and the junction held 11 bases outside the gene matches. CDR3 in amino acids: CASSEYGRGRVQETQYF. The CDR3 DNA follows: TGTGCCAGCAGTGAATATGGGAGGGGTAGAGTTCAAGAGACCCAGTACTTC.

A few counts support this clonotype. The chain links TRBV12-3 or TRBV12-4 to TRBJ2-3, with 8 bases lining up with TRBD1. The length of the CDR3 is 16 residues. V shed 2 bases and J 1 base; nucleotides not matched to a gene: 5. CDR3 coding DNA: TGTGCCAGCAGTTTACAGGGGGCTTCACGCACAGATACGCAGTATTTT. Its protein product is CASSLQGASRTDTQYF.

Points on this clonotype: A clone one base away is much larger, so this may be a read error. J is TRBJ2-3 and V is TRBV24-1, with D perhaps given as TRBD1 or TRBD2 (5 bases each). The germline V gene encodes CDR1 KGHDR and CDR2 SFDVKD. The CDR3 spans 14 residues. V was pared by 4 bases and J by 6 bases, with 13 bases between. DNA of the CDR3: TGTGCCACCAGTGAGTCCCGGGACGGGGATACGCAGTATTTT. Translation gives CATSESRDGDTQYF.

The rearrangement joins TRBV2 to TRBJ2-7; 7 nucleotides agree with TRBD2. The ends lost 3 bases at V and 2 bases at J; junction bases unmatched: 7. The CDR3 length is 15 residues. Germline-derived CDR1 and CDR2 are SNHLY and FYNNEI. The CDR3 protein is CASSERAGVPYEQYF. The CDR3 DNA is TGTGCCAGCAGTGAGAGGGCGGGAGTCCCCTACGAGCAGTACTTC.

The CDR3 loop reads CSVVPWRGAKNIQYF. The CDR3 nucleotides are TGCAGCGTTGTCCCTTGGCGGGGGGCCAAAAACATTCAGTACTTC. This chain joins TRBV29-1 and TRBJ2-4; 7 bases are shared with TRBD2. In germline, CDR1 is SQVTM, CDR2 ANQGSEA. Trimming removed 4 bases from V and 1 base from J; junction bases left unmatched: 7. The CDR3 has 15 amino acids.